This T cell receptor (beta chain) stems from a study of PD-L1 blockade in urothelial cancer. In the study overall: Analyzed time points were 3 weeks (second dose) and 6 weeks after therapy began. Typically, measured as a median, blood samples had about 140,000 T cells.

The table came from immunoSEQ multiplex PCR; TCRdb's copy has only in-frame clones and leaves some out. The data contain more than 45,000 clones, around 85% of them seen just once; the ten biggest clones take up about 9.4%. Overall study findings and caveats: Pretreatment clonality of the blood TCR repertoire below the median was predictive of superior survival.

As regards this clone: Its antigen is not known.

The CDR3 has 12 residues. The germline V and J ends were trimmed by 3 bases and 10 bases, with 13 bases remaining between them. Germline CDR1 is SGHNT and CDR2 is YYREEE (reference sequence). Noted time point: peripheral blood 6 weeks after treatment start. This receptor was taken from a man in his fifties or sixties with urothelial cancer. The starting material was PBMCs, obtained around atezolizumab (anti-PD-L1) treatment. The V gene is TRBV5-4, the J gene TRBJ1-2, with D possibly being TRBD1 (5 bases). The CDR3 coding sequence is TGTGCCAGCAGCTCGACGCTAGGGGTCTACACCTTC. This gives the protein CASSSTLGVYTF.